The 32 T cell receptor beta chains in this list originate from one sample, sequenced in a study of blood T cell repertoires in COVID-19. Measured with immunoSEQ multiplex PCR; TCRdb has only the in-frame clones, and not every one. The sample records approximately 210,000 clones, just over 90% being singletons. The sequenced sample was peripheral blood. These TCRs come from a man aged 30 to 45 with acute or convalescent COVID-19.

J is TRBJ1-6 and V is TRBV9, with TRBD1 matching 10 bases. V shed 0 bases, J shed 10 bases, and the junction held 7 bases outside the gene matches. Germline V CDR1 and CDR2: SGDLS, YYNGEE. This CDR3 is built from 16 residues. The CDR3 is CASSVEGQGRYSPLHF. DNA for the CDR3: TGTGCCAGCAGCGTAGAGGGACAGGGGAGATACTCACCCCTCCACTTT.

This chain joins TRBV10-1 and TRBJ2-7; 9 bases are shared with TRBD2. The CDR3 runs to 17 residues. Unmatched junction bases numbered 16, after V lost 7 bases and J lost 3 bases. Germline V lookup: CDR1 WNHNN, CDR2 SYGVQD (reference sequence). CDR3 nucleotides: TGCGCCAGCATTAACCCCAAATTTAGCGGGAGATTCTACGAGCAGTACTTC. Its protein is CASINPKFSGRFYEQYF.

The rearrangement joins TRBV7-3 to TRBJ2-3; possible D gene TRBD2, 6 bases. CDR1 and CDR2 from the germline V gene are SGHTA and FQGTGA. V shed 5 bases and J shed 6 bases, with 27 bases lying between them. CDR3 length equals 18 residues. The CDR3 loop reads CASSHKPGTGFFKDTQYF. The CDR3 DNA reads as TGTGCCAGCAGCCATAAGCCCGGGACTGGATTTTTTAAGGATACGCAGTATTTT.

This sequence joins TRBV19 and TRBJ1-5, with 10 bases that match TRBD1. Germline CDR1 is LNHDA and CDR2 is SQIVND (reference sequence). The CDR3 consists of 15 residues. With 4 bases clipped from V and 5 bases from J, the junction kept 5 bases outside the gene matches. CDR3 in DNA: TGTGCCAGTAGTACCCGACAGGGGGCGCATCAGCCCCAGCATTTT. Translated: CASSTRQGAHQPQHF. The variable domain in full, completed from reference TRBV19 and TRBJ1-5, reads DGGITQSPKYLFRKEGQNVTLSCEQNLNHDAMYWYRQDPGQGLRLIYYSQIVNDFQKGDIAEGYSVSREKKESFPLTVTSAQKNPTAFYLCASSTRQGAHQPQHFGDGTRLSIL.

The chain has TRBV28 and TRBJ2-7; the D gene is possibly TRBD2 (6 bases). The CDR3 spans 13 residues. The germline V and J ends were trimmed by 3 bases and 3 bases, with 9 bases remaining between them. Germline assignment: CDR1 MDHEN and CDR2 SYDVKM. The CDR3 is CASSFRTNYEQYF. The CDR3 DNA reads TGTGCCAGCAGTTTTAGGACTAACTACGAGCAGTACTTC.

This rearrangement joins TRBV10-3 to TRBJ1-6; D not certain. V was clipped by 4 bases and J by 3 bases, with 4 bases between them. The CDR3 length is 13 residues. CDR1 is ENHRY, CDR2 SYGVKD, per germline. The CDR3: CAISASYNSPLHF. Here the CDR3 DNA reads TGTGCCATCAGTGCCAGCTATAATTCACCCCTCCACTTT.

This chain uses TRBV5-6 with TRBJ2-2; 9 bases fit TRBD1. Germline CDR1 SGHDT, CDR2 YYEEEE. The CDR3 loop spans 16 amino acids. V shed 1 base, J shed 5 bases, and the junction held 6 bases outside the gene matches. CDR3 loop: CASSLIGQGSTGELFF. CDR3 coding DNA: TGTGCCAGCAGCTTGATAGGACAGGGGTCGACCGGGGAGCTGTTTTTT. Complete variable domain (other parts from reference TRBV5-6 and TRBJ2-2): DAGVTQSPTHLIKTRGQQVTLRCSPKSGHDTVSWYQQALGQGPQFIFQYYEEEERQRGNFPDRFSGHQFPNYSSELNVNALLLGDSALYLCASSLIGQGSTGELFFGEGSRLTVL.

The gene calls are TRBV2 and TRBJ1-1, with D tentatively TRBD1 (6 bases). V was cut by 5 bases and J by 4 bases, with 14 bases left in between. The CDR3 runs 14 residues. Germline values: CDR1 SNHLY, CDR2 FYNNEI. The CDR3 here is CASSPRGSGTEAFF. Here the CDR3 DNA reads TGTGCCAGCAGTCCCAGGGGTTCCGGCACTGAAGCTTTCTTT.

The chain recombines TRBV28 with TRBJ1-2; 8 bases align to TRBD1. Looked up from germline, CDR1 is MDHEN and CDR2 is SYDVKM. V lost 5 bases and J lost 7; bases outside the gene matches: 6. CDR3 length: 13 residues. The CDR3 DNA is TGTGCCAGCAGTCGTCAGGGGGCAATTGGCTACACCTTC. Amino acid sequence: CASSRQGAIGYTF.

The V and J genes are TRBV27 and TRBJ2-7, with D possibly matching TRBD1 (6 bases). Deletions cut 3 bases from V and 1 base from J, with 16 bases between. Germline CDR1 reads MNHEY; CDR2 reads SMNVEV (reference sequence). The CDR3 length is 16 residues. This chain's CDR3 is CASSLVQGFRSYEQYF. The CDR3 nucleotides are TGTGCCAGCAGTTTGGTGCAGGGGTTTAGGTCCTACGAGCAGTACTTC.

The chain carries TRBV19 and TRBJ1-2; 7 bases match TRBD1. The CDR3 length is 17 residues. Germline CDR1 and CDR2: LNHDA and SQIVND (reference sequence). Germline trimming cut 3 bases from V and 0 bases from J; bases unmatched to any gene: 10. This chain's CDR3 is CASSMKATGATNYGYTF. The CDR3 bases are TGTGCCAGTAGTATGAAGGCTACAGGGGCAACTAACTATGGCTACACCTTC.

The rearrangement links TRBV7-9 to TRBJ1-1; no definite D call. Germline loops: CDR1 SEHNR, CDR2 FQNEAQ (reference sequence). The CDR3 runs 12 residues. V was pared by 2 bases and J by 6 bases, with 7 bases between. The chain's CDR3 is CASSLNRAEAFF. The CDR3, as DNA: TGTGCCAGCAGCTTAAATCGGGCTGAAGCTTTCTTT.

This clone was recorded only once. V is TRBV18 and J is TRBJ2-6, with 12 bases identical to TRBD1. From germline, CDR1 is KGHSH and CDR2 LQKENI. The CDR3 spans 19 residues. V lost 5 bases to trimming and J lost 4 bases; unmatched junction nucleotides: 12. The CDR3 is CASSKTRGDRGHGANVLTF. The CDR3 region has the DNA TGTGCCAGCTCAAAGACCAGAGGGGACAGGGGGCACGGGGCCAACGTCCTGACTTTC. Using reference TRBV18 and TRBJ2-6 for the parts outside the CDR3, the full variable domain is NAGVMQNPRHLVRRRGQEARLRCSPMKGHSHVYWYRQLPEEGLKFMVYLQKENIIDESGMPKERFSAEFPKEGPSILRIQQVVRGDSAAYFCASSKTRGDRGHGANVLTFGAGSRLTVL.

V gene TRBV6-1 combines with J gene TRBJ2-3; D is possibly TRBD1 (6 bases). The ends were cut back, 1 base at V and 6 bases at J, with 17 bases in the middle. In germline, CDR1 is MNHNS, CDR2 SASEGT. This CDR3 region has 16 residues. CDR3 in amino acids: CASSEVGTQRRDTQYF. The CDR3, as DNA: TGTGCCAGCAGTGAAGTCGGGACACAAAGGAGGGATACGCAGTATTTT.

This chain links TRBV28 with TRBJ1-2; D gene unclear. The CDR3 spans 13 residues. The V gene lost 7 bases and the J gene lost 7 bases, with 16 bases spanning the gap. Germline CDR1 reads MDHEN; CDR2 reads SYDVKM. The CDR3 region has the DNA TGTGCCAGCACCCGGGGTGGGTTGCTTGGCTACACCTTC. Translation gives CASTRGGLLGYTF.

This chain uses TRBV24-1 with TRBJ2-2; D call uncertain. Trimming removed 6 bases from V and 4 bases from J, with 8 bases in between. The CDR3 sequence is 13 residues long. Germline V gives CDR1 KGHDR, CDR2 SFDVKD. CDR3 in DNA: TGTGCCACCAGTCGATACTTCACCGGGGAGCTGTTTTTT. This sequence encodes CATSRYFTGELFF.

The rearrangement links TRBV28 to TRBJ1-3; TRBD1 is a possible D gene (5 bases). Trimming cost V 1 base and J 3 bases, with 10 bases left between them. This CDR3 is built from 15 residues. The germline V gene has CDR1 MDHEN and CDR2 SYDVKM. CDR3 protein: CASSLLAGVGNTIYF. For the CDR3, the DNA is TGTGCCAGCAGTTTATTAGCGGGGGTTGGAAACACCATATATTTT.

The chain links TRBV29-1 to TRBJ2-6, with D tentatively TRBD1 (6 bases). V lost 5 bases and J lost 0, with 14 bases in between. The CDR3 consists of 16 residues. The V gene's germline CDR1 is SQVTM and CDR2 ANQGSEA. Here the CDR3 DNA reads TGCAGCGTTAGGACAGACTTATACTCTGGGGCCAACGTCCTGACTTTC. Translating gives CSVRTDLYSGANVLTF.

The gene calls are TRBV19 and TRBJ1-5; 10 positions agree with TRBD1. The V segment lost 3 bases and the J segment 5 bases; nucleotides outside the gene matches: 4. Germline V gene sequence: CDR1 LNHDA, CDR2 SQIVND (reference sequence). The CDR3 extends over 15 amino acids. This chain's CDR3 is CASSIGQGGYQPQHF. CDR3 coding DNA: TGTGCCAGTAGTATCGGACAGGGGGGTTATCAGCCCCAGCATTTT.

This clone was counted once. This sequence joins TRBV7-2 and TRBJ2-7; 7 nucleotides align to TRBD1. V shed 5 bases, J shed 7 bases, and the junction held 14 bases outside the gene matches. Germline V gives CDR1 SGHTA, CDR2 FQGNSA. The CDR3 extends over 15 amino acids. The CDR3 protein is CASSSPGQPLKEQYF. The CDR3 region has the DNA TGTGCCAGCAGCAGCCCGGGACAGCCCCTAAAAGAGCAGTACTTC.

CDR3 nucleotide sequence: TGCAGTGCTAGTAAGGGACAGGGCGCTGTGAATTCACCCCTCCACTTT. This translates into CSASKGQGAVNSPLHF. J is TRBJ1-6 and V is TRBV20-1, with 9 bases lining up with TRBD1. Germline values: CDR1 DFQATT, CDR2 SNEGSKA (reference sequence). V lost 3 bases to trimming and J lost 7 bases; unmatched junction nucleotides: 10. The CDR3 is made up of 16 amino acids.

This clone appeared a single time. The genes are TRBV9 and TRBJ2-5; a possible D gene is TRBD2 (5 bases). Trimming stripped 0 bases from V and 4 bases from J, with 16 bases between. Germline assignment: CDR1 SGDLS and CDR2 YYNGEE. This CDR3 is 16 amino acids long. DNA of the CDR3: TGTGCCAGCAGCGTAGGAAGTCTAGCTAAGGGAGAGACCCAGTACTTC. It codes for CASSVGSLAKGETQYF.

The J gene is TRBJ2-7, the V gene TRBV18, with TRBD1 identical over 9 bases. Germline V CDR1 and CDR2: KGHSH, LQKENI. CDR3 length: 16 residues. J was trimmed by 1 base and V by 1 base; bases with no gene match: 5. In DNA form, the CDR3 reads TGTGCCAGCTCACCACTCCTCGGGACAGGGTCCTACGAGCAGTACTTC. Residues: CASSPLLGTGSYEQYF.

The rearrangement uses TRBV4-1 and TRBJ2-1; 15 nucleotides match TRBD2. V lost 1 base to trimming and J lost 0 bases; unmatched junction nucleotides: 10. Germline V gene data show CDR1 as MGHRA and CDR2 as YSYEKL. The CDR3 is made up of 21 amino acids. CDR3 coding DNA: TGCGCCAGCAGCCAAGTTGGCCCGGGACTAGCGGGGGGTAGCTCCTACAATGAGCAGTTCTTC. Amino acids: CASSQVGPGLAGGSSYNEQFF.

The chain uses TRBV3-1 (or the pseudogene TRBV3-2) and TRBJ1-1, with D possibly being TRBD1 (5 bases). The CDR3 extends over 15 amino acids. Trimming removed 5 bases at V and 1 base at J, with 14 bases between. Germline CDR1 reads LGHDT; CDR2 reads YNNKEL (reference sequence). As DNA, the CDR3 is TGTGCCAGCAGCAAACAAATGACAGAGAACACTGAAGCTTTCTTT. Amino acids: CASSKQMTENTEAFF.

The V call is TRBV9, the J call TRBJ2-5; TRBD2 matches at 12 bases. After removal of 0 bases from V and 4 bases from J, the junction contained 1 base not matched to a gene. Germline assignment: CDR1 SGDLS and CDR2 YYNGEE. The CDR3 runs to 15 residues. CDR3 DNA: TGTGCCAGCAGCGTAGCTAGCGGGGGGGCAGAGACCCAGTACTTC. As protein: CASSVASGGAETQYF. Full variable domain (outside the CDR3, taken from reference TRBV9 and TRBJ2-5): DSGVTQTPKHLITATGQRVTLRCSPRSGDLSVYWYQQSLDQGLQFLIQYYNGEERAKGNILERFSAQQFPDLHSELNLSSLELGDSALYFCASSVASGGAETQYFGPGTRLLVL.

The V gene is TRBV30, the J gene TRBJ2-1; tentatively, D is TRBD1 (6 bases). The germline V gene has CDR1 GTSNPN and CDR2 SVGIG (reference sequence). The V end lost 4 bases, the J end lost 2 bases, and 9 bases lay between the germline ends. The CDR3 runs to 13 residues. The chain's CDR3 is CAWTWDTYNEQFF. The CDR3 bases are TGTGCCTGGACATGGGACACCTACAATGAGCAGTTCTTC.

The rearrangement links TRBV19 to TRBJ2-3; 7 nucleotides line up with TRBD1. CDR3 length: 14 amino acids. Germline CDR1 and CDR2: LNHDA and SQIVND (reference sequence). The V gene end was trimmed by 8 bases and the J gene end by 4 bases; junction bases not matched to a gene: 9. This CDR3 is CASSIGQAADTQYF. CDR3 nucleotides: TGTGCCAGTTCGATCGGACAGGCCGCAGATACGCAGTATTTT.

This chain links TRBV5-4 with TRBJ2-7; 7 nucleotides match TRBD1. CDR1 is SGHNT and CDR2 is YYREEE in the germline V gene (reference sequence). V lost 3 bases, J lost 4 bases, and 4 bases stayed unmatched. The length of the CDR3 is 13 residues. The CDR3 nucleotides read TGTGCCAGCAGCTCTACAGGGGTTTACGAGCAGTACTTC. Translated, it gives CASSSTGVYEQYF.

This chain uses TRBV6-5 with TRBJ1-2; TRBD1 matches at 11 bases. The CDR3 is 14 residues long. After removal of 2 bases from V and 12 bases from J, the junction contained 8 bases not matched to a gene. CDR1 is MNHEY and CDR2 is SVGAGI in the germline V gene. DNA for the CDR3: TGTGCCAGCAGTTACACCGGACAGGGGGCGGGTAACACCTTC. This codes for CASSYTGQGAGNTF.

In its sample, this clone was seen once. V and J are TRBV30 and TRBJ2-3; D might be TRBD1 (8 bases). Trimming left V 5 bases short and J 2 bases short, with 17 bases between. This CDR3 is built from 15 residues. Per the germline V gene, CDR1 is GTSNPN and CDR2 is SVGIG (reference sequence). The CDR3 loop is CAWGNRGGVTDTQYF. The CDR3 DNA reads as TGTGCCTGGGGGAACAGGGGGGGAGTCACAGATACGCAGTATTTT. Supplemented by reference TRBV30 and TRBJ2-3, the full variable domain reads SQTIHQWPATLVQPVGSPLSLECTVEGTSNPNLYWYRQAAGRGLQLLFYSVGIGQISSEVPQNLSASRPQDRQFILSSKKLLLSDSGFYLCAWGNRGGVTDTQYFGPGTRLTVL.

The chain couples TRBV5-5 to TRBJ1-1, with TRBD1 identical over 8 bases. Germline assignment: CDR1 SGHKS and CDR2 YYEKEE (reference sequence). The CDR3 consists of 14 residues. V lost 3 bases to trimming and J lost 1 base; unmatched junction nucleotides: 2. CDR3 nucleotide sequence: TGTGCCAGCAGCTATGGGACAGGGAACACTGAAGCTTTCTTT. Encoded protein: CASSYGTGNTEAFF.